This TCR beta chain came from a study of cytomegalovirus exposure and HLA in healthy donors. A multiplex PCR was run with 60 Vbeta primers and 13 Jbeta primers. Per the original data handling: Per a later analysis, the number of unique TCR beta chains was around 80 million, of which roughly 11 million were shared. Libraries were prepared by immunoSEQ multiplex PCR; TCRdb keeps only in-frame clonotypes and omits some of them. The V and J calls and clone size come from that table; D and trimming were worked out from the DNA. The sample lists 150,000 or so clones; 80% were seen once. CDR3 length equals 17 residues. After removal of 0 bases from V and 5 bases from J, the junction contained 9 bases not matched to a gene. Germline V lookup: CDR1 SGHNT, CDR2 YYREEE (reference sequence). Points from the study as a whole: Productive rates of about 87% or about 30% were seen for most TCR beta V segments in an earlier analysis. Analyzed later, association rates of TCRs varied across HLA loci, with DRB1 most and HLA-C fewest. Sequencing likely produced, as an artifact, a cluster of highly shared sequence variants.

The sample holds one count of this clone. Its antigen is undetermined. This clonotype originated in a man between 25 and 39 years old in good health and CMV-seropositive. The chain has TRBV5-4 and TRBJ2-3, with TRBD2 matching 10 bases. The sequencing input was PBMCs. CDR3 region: CASSLGFSGRWGDTQYF. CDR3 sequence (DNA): TGTGCCAGCAGCTTGGGGTTTAGCGGGAGGTGGGGAGATACGCAGTATTTT.